One sample yielded the 18 T cell receptor beta chains listed below, sequenced in a study of breast tumors, draining lymph nodes, adjacent tissues. Samples came from axillary lymph nodes draining the breast cancer. TCRdb analysed the multiplex PCR reads with MiXCR anew, one entry per CDR3 protein. Of about 180,000 distinct CDR3 sequences listed, roughly 30% were seen once; the top ten hold around 4.5%. The material sequenced was axillary lymph node tissue. The receptors originated from a female donor with breast cancer. Some clones in this sample may be carry-over from other donors' samples.

The gene calls are TRBV7-3 and TRBJ2-1; TRBD2 aligns across 9 bases. The V and J ends lost 6 bases and 10 bases, in that order; junction bases with no gene match: 13. Per the germline V gene, CDR1 is SGHTA and CDR2 is FQGTGA. The CDR3 is 15 residues long. The CDR3 reads CASSYGAGGGGEQFF. The CDR3 bases are TGTGCCAGCAGTTATGGAGCGGGGGGTGGGGGGGAGCAGTTCTTC.

V usage is TRBV11-3 and J usage is TRBJ2-3, with D tentatively TRBD1 (6 bases). The CDR3 covers 14 residues. Trimming took 6 bases from V and 11 from J, leaving 21 bases between them. CDR1 is SGHNT, CDR2 YENEEA, per germline. This chain's CDR3 is CASRPDRSYNEQYF. CDR3 nucleotides: TGTGCCAGCAGGCCCGACAGGAGCTACAATGAGCAGTATTTT. Complete variable domain (other parts from reference TRBV11-3 and TRBJ2-3): EAGVVQSPRYKIIEKKQPVAFWCNPISGHNTLYWYLQNLGQGPELLIRYENEEAVDDSQLPKDRFSAERLKGVDSTLKIQPAELGDSAVYLCASRPDRSYNEQYFGPGTRLTVL.

This clonotype was seen many times. The junction departs from the called germline gene at one end, perhaps through a read error. This chain connects TRBV7-7 to TRBJ2-1; D remains unclear. From germline, CDR1 is SSHAT and CDR2 FNYEAQ (reference sequence). The CDR3 is 18 amino acids. The CDR3 spells CASSPISVWASSYNEQFF. The DNA for the CDR3 is TGTGCTAGCAGCCCGATTTCAGTATGGGCAAGCTCCTACAATGAGCAGTTCTTC. The variable domain in full, with the rest retrieved from reference TRBV7-7 and TRBJ2-1, is GAGVSQSPRYKVTKRGQDVTLRCDPISSHATLYWYQQALGQGPEFLTYFNYEAQPDKSGLPSDRFSAERPEGSISTLTIQRTEQRDSAMYRCASSPISVWASSYNEQFFGPGTRLTVL.

This clonotype was seen more than once but under ten times. This may stem from a read error, because a much larger clone lies one nucleotide away. The chain recombines TRBV20-1 with TRBJ1-1; TRBD1 aligns across 8 bases. The CDR3 has 13 amino acids. In germline, CDR1 is DFQATT, CDR2 SNEGSKA (reference sequence). The ends lost 6 bases at V and 4 bases at J; junction bases unmatched: 7. The CDR3 DNA reads TGCAGTGCGTGGGGACAGGCCGCCACTGAAGCTTTCTTT. Translation gives CSAWGQAATEAFF.

This clonotype was found many times. This chain uses TRBV11-2 with TRBJ2-5; D remains unclear. V lost 0 bases and J lost 7, with 15 bases in between. CDR3 length equals 15 residues. Germline loops: CDR1 SGHAT, CDR2 FQNNGV. The CDR3 bases are TGTGCCAGCAGCTTAGATCGTAGGCCCGGCGGGACCCAGTACTTC. Its translation: CASSLDRRPGGTQYF.

This clonotype showed up just a few times. The chain is built from TRBV6-1 and TRBJ2-5; tentatively, D is TRBD1 (6 bases). This CDR3 is built from 13 residues. Per germline, CDR1 MNHNS and CDR2 SASEGT. V was trimmed by 6 bases and J by 1 base, leaving 9 bases between them. The CDR3 DNA is TGTGCCAGCAGGAGGGACACCCAAGAGACCCAGTACTTC. It is translated as CASRRDTQETQYF.

This clonotype was observed many times. This chain joins TRBV4-2 and TRBJ2-1, with TRBD2 identical over 12 bases. From germline, CDR1 is LGHNA and CDR2 YNFKEQ. The V segment lost 5 bases and the J segment 9 bases; nucleotides outside the gene matches: 8. The CDR3 has 15 residues. The DNA for the CDR3 is TGTGCCAGCAGCAAGCTAGCGGGAGGGCAGGTTGAGCAGTTCTTC. It encodes CASSKLAGGQVEQFF.

The chain recombines TRBV7-2 with TRBJ2-2; the D gene is possibly TRBD2 (6 bases). The CDR3 has 15 residues. From germline, CDR1 is SGHTA and CDR2 FQGNSA. Trimming pared 5 bases from V and 7 bases from J, leaving 17 bases between. In DNA form, the CDR3 reads TGTGCCAGCAGCCGAACACCTCAGACTAGCGGGGAGCTGTTTTTT. This encodes CASSRTPQTSGELFF.

This clonotype has a count of ten or more. This rearrangement joins TRBV7-9 to TRBJ1-3; possibly TRBD1 for D (6 bases). V was shortened by 2 bases and J by 1 base, with 15 bases between the two germline ends. The germline V gene encodes CDR1 SEHNR and CDR2 FQNEAQ (reference sequence). The CDR3 totals 17 residues. Here the CDR3 reads CASSLRQGTPSGNTIYF. The CDR3 nucleotides read TGTGCCAGCAGCTTACGGCAGGGGACGCCGTCTGGAAACACCATATATTTT.

A word on this clonotype: This sequence may be a read error, since a much larger clone differs from it by one base. The chain has TRBV20-1 and TRBJ1-5, with 7 bases fitting TRBD1. The CDR3 is 15 amino acids. CDR1 and CDR2 (germline): DFQATT, SNEGSKA (reference sequence). CDR3 loop: CSAASGQNSTQPQHF. The CDR3, as DNA: TGCAGTGCTGCCTCGGGACAGAATAGCACTCAGCCCCAGCATTTT.

As concerns this clonotype: In this CDR3 the conserved last residue, phenylalanine or tryptophan, is missing, so a read error is likely. The limits of the CDR3 on the DNA are not certain, so only TCRdb's listed CDR3 is given. This chain joins TRBV9 and TRBJ1-4. Germline CDR1 reads SGDLS; CDR2 reads YYNGEE. A total of 10 residues make up the CDR3, ends included. CDR3 region: CASSVEDGLS.

Notes on this clonotype: At one boundary the junction diverges from the germline segment, which might be a read error. This chain connects TRBV27 to TRBJ2-1, with D maybe TRBD2 (5 bases). The CDR3 is 15 residues long. The germline V gene encodes CDR1 MNHEY and CDR2 SMNVEV (reference sequence). DNA of the CDR3: TGTGCCGGCAGTTTACTAGAAGGTGTCTACAATGAGCAGTTCTTC. Its translation is CAGSLLEGVYNEQFF.

Details on this clonotype: A read error may explain this, as a much larger clone is one base away. The rearrangement joins TRBV6-1 to TRBJ1-4; D unresolved. CDR1 and CDR2 (germline): MNHNS, SASEGT. This CDR3 region has 15 residues. CDR3 DNA: TGTGCCAGCAGTTCTTTGGAGGGCGCGAGTGAAAGACTGTTTTTT. Its protein is CASSSLEGASERLFF.

Worth noting for this clonotype: A junction boundary mismatches the germline segment, possibly from a read error. The rearrangement uses TRBV5-1 and TRBJ1-6; D ambiguous. Germline V gene sequence: CDR1 SGHRS, CDR2 YFSETQ. The CDR3 is made up of 12 amino acids. CDR3 DNA sequence: TGCGCCAGCAGCATCTGGAGAGACCCCCACCACTTT. Protein: CASSIWRDPHHF.

A note on this clonotype: Germline and junction disagree at one end, which may indicate a read error. This chain joins TRBV18 and TRBJ2-3; either TRBD1 or TRBD2 may supply D (5 bases each). This CDR3 contains 16 residues. CDR1 and CDR2 from the germline V gene are KGHSH and LQKENI. The CDR3 reads CASSLSGDPRADAQYF. The CDR3, as DNA: TGTGCCAGCTCCCTCTCCGGGGACCCCCGCGCAGATGCGCAGTATTTT. The full variable domain, with the rest looked up from reference TRBV18 and TRBJ2-3, is NAGVMQNPRHLVRRRGQEARLRCSPMKGHSHVYWYRQLPEEGLKFMVYLQKENIIDESGMPKERFSAEFPKEGPSILRIQQVVRGDSAAYFCASSLSGDPRADAQYFGPGTRLTVL.

With regard to this clonotype: The CDR3 does not end in the conserved phenylalanine or tryptophan, so this is likely a read error. It is unclear where the CDR3 begins or ends on the DNA, so no DNA is shown, and the CDR3 is as TCRdb lists it. The chain links TRBV4-1 to TRBJ2-5; the table's TRBD1 call for D was not verified on the DNA. The CDR3 has 17 residues if both end residues are counted. The V gene's germline CDR1 is MGHRA and CDR2 YSYEKL. CDR3 in amino acids: CASSHRTGGTQGYTFGS.

Concerning this clonotype: A junction end diverges from the germline sequence, so it may reflect a read error. The J gene is TRBJ1-2, the V gene TRBV25-1, with a tentative D call TRBD1 (6 bases). The germline V gene encodes CDR1 MGHDK and CDR2 SYGVNS. The CDR3 length is 12 residues. The CDR3 DNA sequence: TGTACCAGCAGTGGGGGCCGCTATGGCTACACCTTC. It codes for CTSSGGRYGYTF.

This clonotype has a single count. The gene calls are TRBV15 and TRBJ2-1, with 7 bases identical to TRBD2. This CDR3 comprises 15 residues. The J segment lost 7 bases and the V segment lost 4 bases, leaving 10 bases of the junction unmatched. Germline V lookup: CDR1 LNHNV, CDR2 YYDKDF (reference sequence). The CDR3: CATSNEFGSGNEQFF. In nucleotides, the CDR3 is TGTGCCACCAGCAACGAATTTGGTAGCGGGAATGAGCAGTTCTTC.